A single sample is the source of the 12 T cell receptor beta chains below, sequenced in a study of CXCR3-negative and CXCR3-positive naive CD8 T cells. UMI labels and 5' RACE were used to prepare the TRB cDNA libraries. TCRdb re-called the 5' RACE reads and catalogs CDR3 proteins one per entry, DNA excluded. This sample's clone table lists about 43,000 distinct CDR3 sequences. Specimen: memory CD8+ T cells from blood. The receptors were gathered from a human donor in good health. Some clones in this sample may be carry-over from other donors' samples.

The gene calls are TRBV28 and TRBJ2-3; the D call from TCRdb, TRBD2, cannot be confirmed without DNA. The germline V gene has CDR1 MDHEN and CDR2 SYDVKM. The CDR3 runs to 17 residues. CDR3 sequence: CASSQKRRTRSTDTQYF.

This chain joins TRBV4-3 and TRBJ1-1. CDR1 is LGHNA and CDR2 is YSLEER in the germline V gene. The CDR3 contains 15 residues. CDR3: CASSQGRNWNTEAFF.

This chain connects TRBV27 to TRBJ2-2; with no DNA, the TCRdb D assignment of TRBD2 cannot be verified. The CDR3 is 13 residues long. Germline V CDR1 and CDR2: MNHEY, SMNVEV (reference sequence). This CDR3 is CASSFRKSGELFF.

The chain uses TRBV9 and TRBJ1-1; TCRdb returns TRBD1, unconfirmable since there is no DNA. Germline loops: CDR1 SGDLS, CDR2 YYNGEE. The CDR3 totals 14 residues. The CDR3 here is CASSGTGSFTEAFF.

This chain links TRBV7-9 with TRBJ2-2; TCRdb indicates TRBD1, and absent DNA this call remains unverified. The germline gives CDR1 SEHNR, CDR2 FQNEAQ (reference sequence). This CDR3 region has 16 residues. CDR3 amino acids: CASSPRDRPNTGELFF. Supplemented by reference TRBV7-9 and TRBJ2-2, the full variable domain reads DTGVSQNPRHKITKRGQNVTFRCDPISEHNRLYWYRQTLGQGPEFLTYFQNEAQLEKSRLLSDRFSAERPKGSFSTLEIQRTEQGDSAMYLCASSPRDRPNTGELFFGEGSRLTVL.

V usage is TRBV3-1 and J usage is TRBJ2-2; TCRdb picks TRBD1, but there is no DNA to check that call. The germline gives CDR1 LGHDT, CDR2 YNNKEL (reference sequence). The length of the CDR3 is 15 residues. CDR3 region: CASRRQGARTGELFF.

V gene TRBV29-1 combines with J gene TRBJ1-1; TCRdb designates TRBD1, a call that cannot be tested without DNA. The CDR3 loop spans 12 amino acids. CDR1 and CDR2 from the germline V gene are SQVTM and ANQGSEA. CDR3 residues: CSARLGDTEAFF.

The chain recombines TRBV6-2 or TRBV6-3 with TRBJ2-2; TCRdb's assignment of TRBD1 cannot be checked, as there is no DNA. The CDR3 covers 15 residues. The germline V gene has CDR1 MNHEY and CDR2 SVGEGT. This CDR3 is CASSYLVQGPGELFF.

The gene calls are TRBV14 and TRBJ1-2; no DNA is available, so the TRBD1 call from TCRdb remains unchecked. CDR3 size: 15 residues. Germline-derived CDR1 and CDR2 are SGHDN and FVKESK. The CDR3 protein is CASSQVPGEYYGYTF.

The chain is built from TRBV7-9 and TRBJ1-5; TCRdb's D gene call, TRBD1, goes unchecked for lack of DNA. This CDR3 spans 16 amino acids. CDR1 and CDR2 from the germline V gene are SEHNR and FQNEAQ (reference sequence). CDR3 in amino acids: CASSPAAPYEGQPQHF.

The genes are TRBV12-3 or TRBV12-4 and TRBJ2-1. The CDR3 extends over 12 amino acids. The chain's CDR3 is CASSLLGFEQFF.

J is TRBJ2-7 and V is TRBV7-9. This CDR3 is 14 amino acids long. Germline V gives CDR1 SEHNR, CDR2 FQNEAQ (reference sequence). The CDR3 spells CASSLIDVAYEQYF.